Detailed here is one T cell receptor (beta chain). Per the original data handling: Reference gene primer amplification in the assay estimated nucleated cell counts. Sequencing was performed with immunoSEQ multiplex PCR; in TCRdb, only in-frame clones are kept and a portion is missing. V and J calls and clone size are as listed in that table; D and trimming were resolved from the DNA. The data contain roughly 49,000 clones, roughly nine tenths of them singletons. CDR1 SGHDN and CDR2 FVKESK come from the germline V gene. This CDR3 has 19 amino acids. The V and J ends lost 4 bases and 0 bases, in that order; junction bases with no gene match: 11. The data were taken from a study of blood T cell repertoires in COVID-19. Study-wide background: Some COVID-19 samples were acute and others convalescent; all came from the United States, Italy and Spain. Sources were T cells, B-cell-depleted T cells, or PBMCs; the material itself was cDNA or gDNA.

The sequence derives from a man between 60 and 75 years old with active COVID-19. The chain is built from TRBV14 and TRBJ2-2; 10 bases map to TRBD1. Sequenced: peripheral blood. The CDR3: CASSPRSTGTGANTGELFF. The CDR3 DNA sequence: TGTGCCAGCAGCCCCAGGTCCACCGGGACAGGGGCGAACACCGGGGAGCTGTTTTTT.